This T cell receptor (beta chain) was observed in a study of shared clonotypes between healthy human individuals. Libraries were prepared by immunoSEQ multiplex PCR; TCRdb keeps only in-frame clonotypes and omits some of them. The sample includes over 2 million clones, roughly 92% of them seen just once. The CDR3 sequence is 14 residues long. CDR1 is SQVTM, CDR2 ANQGSEA, per germline. With 5 bases clipped from V and 7 bases from J, the junction kept 8 bases outside the gene matches. Healthy HIV-negative adults with no recent acute infections or vaccinations were recruited as donors. Only Caucasian adults living in Nashville, Tennessee served as donors.

This receptor was identified in a young man in good health. Some clones in this sample may be carry-over from other donors' samples. Sequenced input: naive CD4+ T cells from PBMCs. The subset here: CD45RA+ positively selected. The rearrangement uses TRBV29-1 and TRBJ2-7, with 13 nucleotides matching TRBD2. This chain's CDR3 is CSVLTSGRIREQYF. The CDR3 DNA reads as TGCAGCGTTCTGACTAGCGGGAGGATTCGGGAGCAGTACTTC.